Described below is a single TCR beta chain sequence and its context. The antigen remains undetermined. Expressed TCRB transcripts were sequenced because the isolated RNA had all been reverse transcribed beforehand. Repertoires were generated with immunoSEQ multiplex PCR, while TCRdb's copy carries only in-frame clones and drops some. The repertoire holds 300,000 to 350,000 clones, with 13% as singletons. V was clipped by 4 bases and J by 1 base, with 13 bases between them. There are 15 residues in the CDR3. CDR1 and CDR2 (germline): MNHEY, SVGAGI. The sample originates from a study of beta chain features in type 1 diabetes. The study, taken as a whole, reports: cDNA-based reads could over-represent cells with high TCR expression. Type 1 diabetes patients had moderately but significantly shorter TCRB CDR3s in all four CD4+ subsets.

The sample consisted of naive CD4+ T cells from blood. The chain has TRBV6-5 and TRBJ1-1, with D possibly matching TRBD1 (6 bases). The clonotype comes from a woman under 30 with type 1 diabetes. This chain's CDR3 is CASSSNPQGNTEAFF. The CDR3 DNA reads as TGTGCCAGCAGTTCCAACCCACAGGGGAACACTGAAGCTTTCTTT.